This T cell receptor beta chain was sequenced during a study of CD8+ T cells in alopecia areata. About the study: Administration of oral tofacitinib to treated patients was at 5 to 10 mg twice daily. Tofacitinib ran 6 to 18 months, followed by 6 months off drug.

Findings of the study overall: Alopecia totalis/universalis scalp especially showed more expanded CD8+ clones than normal scalp. Clarity of TCR sharing across patients fell short of that in mice, possibly HLA-related.

V gave up 5 bases and J gave up 1 base, with 21 bases separating them. This CDR3 region has 19 residues. Germline V gene sequence: CDR1 SGHVS, CDR2 FQNEAQ. Extracted RNA was reverse transcribed, and the resulting cDNA served as sequencing template. Here immunoSEQ multiplex PCR was the method, and the copy in TCRdb shows in-frame clones only, minus some. The repertoire includes some 150,000 clones, 50% to 65% of them detected once, and roughly a fifth sits in the top ten. This clone occurred a few times. Its antigen is undetermined. This TCR came from a human donor with alopecia areata. The input for sequencing was CD8+ T cells sorted from blood, taken at week 0. V and J are TRBV7-8 and TRBJ2-6; the D is unclear. The CDR3 is CASSPHAQQIHSGANVLTF. CDR3 bases: TGTGCCAGCAGCCCGCACGCCCAACAGATCCATTCTGGGGCCAACGTCCTGACTTTC.